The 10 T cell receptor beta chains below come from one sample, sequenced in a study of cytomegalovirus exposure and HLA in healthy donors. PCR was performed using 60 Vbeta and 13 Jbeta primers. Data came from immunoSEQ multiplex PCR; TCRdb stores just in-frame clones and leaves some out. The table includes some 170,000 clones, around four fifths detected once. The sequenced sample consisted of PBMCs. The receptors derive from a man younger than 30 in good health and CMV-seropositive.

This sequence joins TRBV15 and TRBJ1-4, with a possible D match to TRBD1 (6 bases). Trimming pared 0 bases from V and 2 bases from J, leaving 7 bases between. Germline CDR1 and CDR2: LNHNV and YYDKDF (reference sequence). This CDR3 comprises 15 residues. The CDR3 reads CATSRDRGTNEKLFF. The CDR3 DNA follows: TGTGCCACCAGCAGAGACAGGGGTACTAATGAAAAACTGTTTTTT. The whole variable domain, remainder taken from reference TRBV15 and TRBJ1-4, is DAMVIQNPRYQVTQFGKPVTLSCSQTLNHNVMYWYQQKSSQAPKLLFHYYDKDFNNEADTPDNFQSRRPNTSFCFLDIRSPGLGDTAMYLCATSRDRGTNEKLFFGSGTQLSVL.

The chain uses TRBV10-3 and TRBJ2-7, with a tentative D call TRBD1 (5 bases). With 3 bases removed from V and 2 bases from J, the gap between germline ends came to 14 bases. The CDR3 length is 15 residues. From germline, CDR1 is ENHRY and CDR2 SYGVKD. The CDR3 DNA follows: TGTGCCATCAGTGACACTTCTAAAGGGGCCTACGAGCAGTACTTC. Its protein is CAISDTSKGAYEQYF.

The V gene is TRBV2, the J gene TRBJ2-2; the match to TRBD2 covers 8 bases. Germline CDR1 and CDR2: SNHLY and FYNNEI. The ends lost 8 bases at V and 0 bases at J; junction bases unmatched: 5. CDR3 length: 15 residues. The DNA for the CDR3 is TGTGCCAGCCTCAATAGCGGGACGAACACCGGGGAGCTGTTTTTT. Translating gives CASLNSGTNTGELFF.

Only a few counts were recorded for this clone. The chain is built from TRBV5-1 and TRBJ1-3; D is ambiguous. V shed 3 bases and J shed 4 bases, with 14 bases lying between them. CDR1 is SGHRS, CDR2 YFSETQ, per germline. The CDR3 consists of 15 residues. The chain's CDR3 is CASSWSAGTGNTIYF. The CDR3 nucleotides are TGCGCCAGCAGCTGGAGCGCCGGAACGGGAAACACCATATATTTT.

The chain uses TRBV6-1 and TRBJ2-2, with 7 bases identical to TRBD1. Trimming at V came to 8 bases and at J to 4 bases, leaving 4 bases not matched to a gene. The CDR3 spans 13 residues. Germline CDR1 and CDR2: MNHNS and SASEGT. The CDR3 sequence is CASRGQTTGELFF. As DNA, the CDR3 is TGTGCCAGCCGGGGACAGACCACCGGGGAGCTGTTTTTT.

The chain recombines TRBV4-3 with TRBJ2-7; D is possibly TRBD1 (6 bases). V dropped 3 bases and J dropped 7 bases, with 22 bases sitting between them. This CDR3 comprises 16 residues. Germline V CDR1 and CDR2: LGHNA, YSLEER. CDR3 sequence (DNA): TGCGCCAGCAGCCATGGATTGCAGGCAGGGGCGGATGAGCAGTACTTC. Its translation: CASSHGLQAGADEQYF.

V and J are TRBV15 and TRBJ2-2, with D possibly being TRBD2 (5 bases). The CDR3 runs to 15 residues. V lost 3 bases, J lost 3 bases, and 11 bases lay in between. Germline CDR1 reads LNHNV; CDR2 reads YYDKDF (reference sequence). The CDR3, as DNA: TGTGCCACCAGCAGTAGGACGGGATACACCGGGGAGCTGTTTTTT. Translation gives CATSSRTGYTGELFF.

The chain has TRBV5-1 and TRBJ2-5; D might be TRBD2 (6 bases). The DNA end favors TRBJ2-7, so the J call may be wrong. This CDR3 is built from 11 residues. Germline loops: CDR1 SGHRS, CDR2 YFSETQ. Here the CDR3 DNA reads TGCGCCAGCAGCGGAGGGGTCGAGCAGTACTTC. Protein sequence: CASSGGVEQYF.

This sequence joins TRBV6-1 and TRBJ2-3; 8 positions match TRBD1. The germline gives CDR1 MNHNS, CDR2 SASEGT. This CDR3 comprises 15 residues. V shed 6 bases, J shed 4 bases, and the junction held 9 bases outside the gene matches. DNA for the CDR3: TGTGCCAGCAGGAACCAGGGGGCTAGGGCAGATACGCAGTATTTT. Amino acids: CASRNQGARADTQYF.

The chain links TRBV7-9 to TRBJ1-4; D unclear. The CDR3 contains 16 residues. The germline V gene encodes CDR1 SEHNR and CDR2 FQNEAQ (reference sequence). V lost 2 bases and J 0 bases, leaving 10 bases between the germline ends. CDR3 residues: CASSLLAEATNEKLFF. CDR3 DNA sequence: TGTGCCAGCAGCTTATTAGCGGAAGCAACTAATGAAAAACTGTTTTTT. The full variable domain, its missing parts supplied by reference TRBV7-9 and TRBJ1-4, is DTGVSQNPRHKITKRGQNVTFRCDPISEHNRLYWYRQTLGQGPEFLTYFQNEAQLEKSRLLSDRFSAERPKGSFSTLEIQRTEQGDSAMYLCASSLLAEATNEKLFFGSGTQLSVL.